These 8 T cell receptor beta chains share one sample of origin, sequenced in a study of shared T cell receptors in the human thymus. Libraries were prepared by immunoSEQ multiplex PCR; TCRdb keeps only in-frame clonotypes and omits some of them. This sample has around 730,000 clones, with approximately 85% found just once. This sample also appeared in a second study, on human thymus T cells.

Sample: thymocytes. The receptors derive from a girl less than two years old with a congenital heart defect.

The chain recombines TRBV6-1 with TRBJ1-6; no clear D. From germline, CDR1 is MNHNS and CDR2 SASEGT. Trimming removed 7 bases at V and 2 bases at J, with 9 bases between. The CDR3 spans 14 residues. CDR3 DNA: TGTGCCAGCACTCAGGTGCCCTATAATTCACCCCTCCACTTT. It specifies CASTQVPYNSPLHF.

The chain carries TRBV4-1 and TRBJ1-5; 10 bases line up with TRBD1. Germline loops: CDR1 MGHRA, CDR2 YSYEKL. V shed 3 bases and J 5 bases; nucleotides not matched to a gene: 7. This CDR3 contains 16 residues. Here the CDR3 reads CASSHPWDRGHQPQHF. CDR3 sequence (DNA): TGCGCCAGCAGCCACCCTTGGGACAGGGGACATCAGCCCCAGCATTTT.

J is TRBJ1-1 and V is TRBV19; 9 bases align to TRBD1. The CDR3 runs to 16 residues. The germline V gene encodes CDR1 LNHDA and CDR2 SQIVND (reference sequence). Trimming removed 4 bases from V and 2 bases from J; junction bases left unmatched: 8. The CDR3 sequence: CASSKTRTGANTEAFF. For the CDR3, the DNA is TGTGCCAGTAGTAAAACCCGGACAGGGGCCAACACTGAAGCTTTCTTT.

J is TRBJ1-3 and V is TRBV7-2; 7 bases are a match to TRBD1. V trimming: 7 bases; J trimming: 0 bases; junction bases outside the gene matches: 3. Germline lookup yields CDR1 SGHTA and CDR2 FQGNSA. This CDR3 is built from 14 residues. The CDR3, as DNA: TGTGCCAGCAACGACAGGGTCTCTGGAAACACCATATATTTT. Its protein is CASNDRVSGNTIYF.

This clone has just one count. The rearrangement links TRBV27 to TRBJ2-1, with TRBD2 matching 9 bases. V trimming: 0 bases; J trimming: 7 bases; junction bases outside the gene matches: 7. Germline V lookup: CDR1 MNHEY, CDR2 SMNVEV (reference sequence). CDR3 length: 16 amino acids. CDR3 sequence reads: CASSLSMGLAMNEQFF. The CDR3 DNA follows: TGTGCCAGCAGTTTATCGATGGGACTAGCTATGAATGAGCAGTTCTTC.

The rearrangement uses TRBV7-8 and TRBJ1-5; D not certain. V was clipped by 3 bases and J by 4 bases, with 7 bases between them. Germline CDR1 is SGHVS and CDR2 is FQNEAQ. The CDR3 covers 13 residues. The CDR3 loop is CASSFSSNQPQHF. The CDR3 nucleotides are TGTGCCAGCAGCTTCAGTTCAAATCAGCCCCAGCATTTT.

The chain joins TRBV4-1 to TRBJ1-2, with D possibly TRBD1 on 6 matching bases. The V end lost 0 bases, the J end lost 1 base, and 18 bases lay between the germline ends. This CDR3 contains 18 residues. The germline V gene has CDR1 MGHRA and CDR2 YSYEKL. The CDR3 region is CASSQDEHQGTHNYGYTF. CDR3 sequence (DNA): TGCGCCAGCAGCCAAGATGAACACCAGGGGACCCATAACTATGGCTACACCTTC.

The chain combines TRBV7-2 with TRBJ2-7; D is undetermined. In germline, CDR1 is SGHTA, CDR2 FQGNSA. The V end was cut by 5 bases, the J end by 1 base, with 6 bases between. CDR3 length: 12 residues. The DNA of the CDR3 is TGTGCCAGCAGCCACCTATCCTACGAGCAGTACTTC. Its translation: CASSHLSYEQYF.